This TCR beta chain was obtained from a study of cytotoxic CD8 clonotypes in ibrutinib-treated CLL. The CDR3 totals 15 residues. Between the trimmed V and J ends, which lost 5 bases and 2 bases, there was a span of 13 bases. The germline gives CDR1 MNHNS, CDR2 SASEGT. Genomic DNA for TCR beta libraries, about 1.8 micrograms, came from cryopreserved PBMCs. TCRdb's copy holds only in-frame clones and misses some; the assay was immunoSEQ multiplex PCR. Of around 150,000 clones listed, 65% to 85% are singletons. The sample in question was PBMCs, obtained after 36 months of ibrutinib treatment. This sequence joins TRBV6-1 and TRBJ1-5, with D maybe TRBD1 (6 bases). The receptor was derived from a human donor with chronic lymphocytic leukemia. The CDR3 region has the DNA TGTGCCAGCAGTTTAGCGGCAGGGGGCAATCAGCCCCAGCATTTT. Translation gives CASSLAAGGNQPQHF.